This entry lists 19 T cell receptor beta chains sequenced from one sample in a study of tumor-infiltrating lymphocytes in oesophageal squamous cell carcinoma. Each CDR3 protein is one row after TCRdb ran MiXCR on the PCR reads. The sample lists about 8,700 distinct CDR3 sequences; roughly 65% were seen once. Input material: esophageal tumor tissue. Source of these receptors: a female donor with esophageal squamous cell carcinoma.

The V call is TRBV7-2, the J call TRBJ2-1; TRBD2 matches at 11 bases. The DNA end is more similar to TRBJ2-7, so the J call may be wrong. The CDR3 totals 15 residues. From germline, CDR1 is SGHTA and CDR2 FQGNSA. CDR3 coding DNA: TGTGCCAGCAGCTGGGGACTAGCGGATCCCTACGAGCAGTACTTC. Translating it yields CASSWGLADPYEQYF.

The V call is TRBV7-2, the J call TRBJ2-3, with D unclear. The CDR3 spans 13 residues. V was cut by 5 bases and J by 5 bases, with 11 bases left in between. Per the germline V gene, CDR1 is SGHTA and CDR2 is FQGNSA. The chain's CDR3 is CASSPNERDTQYF. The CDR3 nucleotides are TGTGCCAGCAGCCCCAATGAGCGAGATACGCAGTATTTT.

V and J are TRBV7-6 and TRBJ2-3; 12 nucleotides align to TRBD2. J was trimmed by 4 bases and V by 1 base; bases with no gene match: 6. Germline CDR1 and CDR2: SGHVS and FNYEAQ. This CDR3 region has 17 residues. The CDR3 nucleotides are TGTGCCAGCAGCTTAGGGCTAGCGGGAGGGCGTGCAGATACGCAGTATTTT. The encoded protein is CASSLGLAGGRADTQYF.

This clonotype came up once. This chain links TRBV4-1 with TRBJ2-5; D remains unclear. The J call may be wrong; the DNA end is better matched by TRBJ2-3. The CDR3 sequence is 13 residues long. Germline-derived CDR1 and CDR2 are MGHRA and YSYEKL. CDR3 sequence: CASSQAVTTPQYF. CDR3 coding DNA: TGCGCCAGCAGCCAAGCGGTGACCACCCCGCAGTATTTT.

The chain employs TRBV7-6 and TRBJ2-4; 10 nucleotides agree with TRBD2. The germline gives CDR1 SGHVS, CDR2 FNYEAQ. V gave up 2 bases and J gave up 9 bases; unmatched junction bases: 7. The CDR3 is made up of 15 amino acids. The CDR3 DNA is TGTGCCAGCAGCTTATCTAGCGGGGGCCTGGGCATTCAGTACTTC. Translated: CASSLSSGGLGIQYF. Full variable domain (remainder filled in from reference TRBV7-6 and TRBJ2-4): GAGVSQSPRYKVTKRGQDVALRCDPISGHVSLYWYRQALGQGPEFLTYFNYEAQQDKSGLPNDRFSAERPEGSISTLTIQRTEQRDSAMYRCASSLSSGGLGIQYFGAGTRLSVL.

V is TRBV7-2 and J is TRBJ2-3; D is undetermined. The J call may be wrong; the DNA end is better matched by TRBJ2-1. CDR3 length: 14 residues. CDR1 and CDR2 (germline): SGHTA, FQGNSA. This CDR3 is CAAADSFSYNEQFF. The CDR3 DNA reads TGTGCCGCGGCCGACTCGTTCTCCTACAATGAGCAGTTCTTC.

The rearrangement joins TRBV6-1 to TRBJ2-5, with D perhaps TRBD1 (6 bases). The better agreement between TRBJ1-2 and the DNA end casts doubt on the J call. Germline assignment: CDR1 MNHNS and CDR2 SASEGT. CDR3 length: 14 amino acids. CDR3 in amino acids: CASTPGRGASGYTF. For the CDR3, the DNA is TGTGCCAGCACCCCAGGGAGGGGGGCTTCTGGCTACACCTTC.

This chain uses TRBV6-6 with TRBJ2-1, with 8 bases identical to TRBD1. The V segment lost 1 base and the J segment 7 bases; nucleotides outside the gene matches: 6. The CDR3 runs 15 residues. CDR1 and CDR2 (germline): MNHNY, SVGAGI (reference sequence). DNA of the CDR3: TGTGCCAGCAGTTACTTGGGGACAGGAACTAATGAGCAGTTCTTC. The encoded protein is CASSYLGTGTNEQFF.

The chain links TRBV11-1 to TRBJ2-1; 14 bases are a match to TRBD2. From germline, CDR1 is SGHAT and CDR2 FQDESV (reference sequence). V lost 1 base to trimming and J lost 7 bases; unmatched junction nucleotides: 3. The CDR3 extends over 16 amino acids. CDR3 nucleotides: TGTGCCAGCAGCTTAGGACTAGCGGGAGGGGGGAATGAGCAGTTCTTC. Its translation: CASSLGLAGGGNEQFF. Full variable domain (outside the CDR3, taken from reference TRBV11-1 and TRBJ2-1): EAEVAQSPRYKITEKSQAVAFWCDPISGHATLYWYRQILGQGPELLVQFQDESVVDDSQLPKDRFSAERLKGVDSTLKIQPAELGDSAMYLCASSLGLAGGGNEQFFGPGTRLTVL.

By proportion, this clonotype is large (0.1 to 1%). CDR3: CASSLEHSYNEQFF. CDR3 in DNA: TGTGCCAGCAGCTTAGAACACTCCTACAATGAGCAGTTCTTC. The chain joins TRBV11-2 to TRBJ2-1; unclear D gene. CDR3 length: 14 amino acids. CDR1 and CDR2 from the germline V gene are SGHAT and FQNNGV. V lost 0 bases to trimming and J lost 0 bases, with 3 bases between them.

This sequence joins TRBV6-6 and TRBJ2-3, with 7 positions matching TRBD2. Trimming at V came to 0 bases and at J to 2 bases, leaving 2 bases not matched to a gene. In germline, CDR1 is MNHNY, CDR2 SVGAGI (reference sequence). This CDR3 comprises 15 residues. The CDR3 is CASSYSRDYTDTQYF. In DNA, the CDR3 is TGTGCCAGCAGTTACTCGAGGGACTACACAGATACGCAGTATTTT.

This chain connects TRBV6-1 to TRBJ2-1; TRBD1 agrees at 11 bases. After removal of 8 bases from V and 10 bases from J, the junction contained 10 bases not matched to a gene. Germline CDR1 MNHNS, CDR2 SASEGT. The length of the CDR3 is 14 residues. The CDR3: CASSRDRGTYEQFF. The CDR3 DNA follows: TGTGCCAGCTCTCGGGACAGGGGGACCTACGAGCAGTTCTTC.

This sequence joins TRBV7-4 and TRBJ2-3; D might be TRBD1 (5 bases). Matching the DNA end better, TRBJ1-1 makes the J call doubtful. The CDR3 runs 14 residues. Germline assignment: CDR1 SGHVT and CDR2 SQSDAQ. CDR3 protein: CASREMGGITEAFF. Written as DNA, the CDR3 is TGTGCCAGCAGAGAGATGGGGGGAATCACTGAAGCTTTCTTT.

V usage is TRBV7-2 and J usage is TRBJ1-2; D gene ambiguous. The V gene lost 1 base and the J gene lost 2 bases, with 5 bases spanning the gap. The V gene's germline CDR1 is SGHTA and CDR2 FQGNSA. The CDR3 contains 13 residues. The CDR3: CASSLDTNYGYTF. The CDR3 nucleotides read TGTGCCAGCAGCTTAGACACAAACTATGGCTACACCTTC.

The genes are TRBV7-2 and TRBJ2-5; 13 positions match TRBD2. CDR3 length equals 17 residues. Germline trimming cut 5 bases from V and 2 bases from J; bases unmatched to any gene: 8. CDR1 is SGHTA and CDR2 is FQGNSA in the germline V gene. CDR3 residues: CASSLGTSGTLQETQYF. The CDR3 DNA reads TGTGCCAGCAGCCTTGGGACTAGCGGGACCTTACAAGAGACCCAGTACTTC.

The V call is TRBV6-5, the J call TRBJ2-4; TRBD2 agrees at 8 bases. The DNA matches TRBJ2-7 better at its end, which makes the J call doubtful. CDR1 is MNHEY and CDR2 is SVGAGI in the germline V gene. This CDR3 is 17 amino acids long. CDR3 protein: CASSYRQGSGSSYEQYF. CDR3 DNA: TGTGCCAGCAGTTACCGGCAGGGGAGCGGGAGTTCCTACGAGCAGTACTTC.

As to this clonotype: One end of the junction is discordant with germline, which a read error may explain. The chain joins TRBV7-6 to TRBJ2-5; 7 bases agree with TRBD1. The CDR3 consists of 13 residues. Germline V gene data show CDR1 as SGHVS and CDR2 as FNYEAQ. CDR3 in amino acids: CASSPDRVGEQYF. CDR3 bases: TGTGCTAGCAGCCCAGACAGGGTCGGTGAGCAGTACTTC.

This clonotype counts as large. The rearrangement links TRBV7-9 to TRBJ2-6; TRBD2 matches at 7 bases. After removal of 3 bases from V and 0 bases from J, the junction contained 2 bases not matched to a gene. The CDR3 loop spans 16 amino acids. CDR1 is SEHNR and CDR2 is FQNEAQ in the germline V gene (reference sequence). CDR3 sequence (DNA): TGTGCCAGCAGCTTCGGGGGGAGCTCTGGGGCCAACGTCCTGACTTTC. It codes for CASSFGGSSGANVLTF.

CDR3 DNA: TGTGCCAGCAGCTTAGTAAAGGCCACTGAAGCTTTCTTT. Protein product: CASSLVKATEAFF. The chain employs TRBV7-6 and TRBJ1-1; D is unresolved. V shed 1 base and J shed 4 bases, with 7 bases lying between them. CDR1 is SGHVS, CDR2 FNYEAQ, per germline. The CDR3 runs 13 residues.